Listed below are T cell receptor beta chains from one sample, sequenced in a study of identical twins. Using its own MiXCR run on the 5' RACE reads, TCRdb lists one record per CDR3 protein. The table shows around 250,000 distinct CDR3 sequences, with 7% occurring only once. These same data were also listed under a study on yellow fever vaccine responses in identical twins.

The sample was memory (CD45RO+) T cells sorted from blood. The receptors were gathered from a woman under 30 in good health. Each CDR3 is given with its conserved first and last residue. The order of the fields is clone size, V gene, J gene, D gene, CDR3 protein, CDR3 DNA. A D gene is named only where the DNA matches it firmly. The listing skips clone size in some rows; elsewhere it reads once, few, many or a size class.

clone_size: many
v_call: TRBV5-1
j_call: TRBJ2-1
d_call: TRBD1
cdr3_aa: CASSSDPDRNNEQFF
cdr3_nt: TGCGCCAGCAGCTCGGACCCGGACAGGAACAATGAGCAGTTCTTC

clone_size: -
v_call: TRBV3-1
j_call: TRBJ2-7
d_call: TRBD2
cdr3_aa: CASSQDGATGGYEQYF
cdr3_nt: TGTGCCAGCAGCCAAGATGGGGCAACGGGGGGCTACGAGCAGTACTTC

clone_size: many
v_call: TRBV12-3/TRBV12-4
j_call: TRBJ1-5
d_call: -
cdr3_aa: CASSTSSGNQPQHF
cdr3_nt: TGTGCCAGCAGTACAAGCTCCGGGAATCAGCCCCAGCATTTT

clone_size: many
v_call: TRBV28
j_call: TRBJ1-1
d_call: -
cdr3_aa: CASSFLAQTRREAFF
cdr3_nt: TGTGCCAGCAGTTTTTTGGCCCAGACTCGTCGCGAAGCTTTCTTT

clone_size: once
v_call: TRBV7-9
j_call: TRBJ2-1
d_call: TRBD1
cdr3_aa: CASSSDRVFHEQFF
cdr3_nt: TGTGCCAGCAGCTCTGACAGGGTATTCCATGAGCAGTTCTTC

clone_size: many
v_call: TRBV15
j_call: TRBJ1-4
d_call: TRBD1
cdr3_aa: CATSSGGGWGEKLFF
cdr3_nt: TGTGCCACCAGCAGCGGAGGGGGCTGGGGTGAAAAACTGTTTTTT

clone_size: many
v_call: TRBV5-5
j_call: TRBJ2-2
d_call: TRBD2
cdr3_aa: CASSFRLAGGPGTGELFF
cdr3_nt: TGTGCCAGCAGCTTCCGACTAGCGGGAGGGCCGGGCACCGGGGAGCTGTTTTTT

clone_size: many
v_call: TRBV5-1
j_call: TRBJ2-2
d_call: TRBD1
cdr3_aa: CASSTQGARNTGELFF
cdr3_nt: TGCGCCAGCAGCACACAGGGGGCGAGAAACACCGGGGAGCTGTTTTTT

clone_size: many
v_call: TRBV12-3/TRBV12-4
j_call: TRBJ1-2
d_call: TRBD1
cdr3_aa: CASSLAGQGRYTF
cdr3_nt: TGTGCCAGCAGTTTAGCCGGACAGGGGCGCTACACCTTC

clone_size: -
v_call: TRBV6-1
j_call: TRBJ2-5
d_call: -
cdr3_aa: CASAPGTEETQYF
cdr3_nt: TGTGCCTCAGCCCCTGGGACGGAAGAGACCCAGTACTTC

clone_size: many
v_call: TRBV29-1
j_call: TRBJ2-7
d_call: -
cdr3_aa: CSVSRGGPVEQYF
cdr3_nt: TGCAGCGTATCACGAGGAGGGCCGGTCGAGCAGTACTTC

clone_size: many
v_call: TRBV12-3/TRBV12-4
j_call: TRBJ2-7
d_call: -
cdr3_aa: CASSLLGSYYEQYF
cdr3_nt: TGTGCCAGCAGTTTATTGGGATCGTATTACGAGCAGTACTTC

clone_size: few
v_call: TRBV10-3
j_call: TRBJ1-2
d_call: -
cdr3_aa: CATSLGRGGANYGYTF
cdr3_nt: TGTGCCACCAGCTTGGGACGGGGGGGAGCTAACTATGGCTACACCTTC

clone_size: few
v_call: TRBV29-1
j_call: TRBJ2-3
d_call: -
cdr3_aa: CSVDVDHTDTQYF
cdr3_nt: TGCAGCGTTGATGTTGACCACACAGATACGCAGTATTTT

clone_size: many
v_call: TRBV29-1
j_call: TRBJ2-3
d_call: TRBD2
cdr3_aa: CSVGLGVGGTTDTQYF
cdr3_nt: TGCAGCGTTGGATTGGGAGTGGGGGGGACCACAGATACGCAGTATTTT

clone_size: few
v_call: TRBV29-1
j_call: TRBJ2-6
d_call: -
cdr3_aa: CSVVGSGSSGANVLTF
cdr3_nt: TGCAGCGTTGTCGGTTCAGGTTCCTCTGGGGCCAACGTCCTGACTTTC

clone_size: few
v_call: TRBV24-1
j_call: TRBJ2-3
d_call: -
cdr3_aa: CATSEGRIVTDTQYF
cdr3_nt: TGTGCCACCAGTGAGGGCAGGATTGTCACAGATACGCAGTATTTT

clone_size: -
v_call: TRBV11-2
j_call: TRBJ1-3
d_call: -
cdr3_aa: CASRQGASGNTIYF
cdr3_nt: TGTGCCAGCAGACAGGGTGCGAGTGGAAACACCATATATTTT

clone_size: many
v_call: TRBV7-6
j_call: TRBJ2-2
d_call: -
cdr3_aa: CASSQSYNTGELFF
cdr3_nt: TGTGCCAGCAGCCAGAGTTACAACACCGGGGAGCTGTTTTTT

clone_size: -
v_call: TRBV11-2
j_call: TRBJ2-1
d_call: -
cdr3_aa: CASSFLGWGNNEQFF
cdr3_nt: TGTGCCAGCAGCTTTCTGGGTTGGGGGAACAATGAGCAGTTCTTC

clone_size: few
v_call: TRBV7-2
j_call: TRBJ2-3
d_call: -
cdr3_aa: CASGRGYTDTQYF
cdr3_nt: TGTGCCAGCGGGAGGGGGTACACAGATACGCAGTATTTT

clone_size: few
v_call: TRBV7-9
j_call: TRBJ2-5
d_call: -
cdr3_aa: CASSLIPGSHISETQYF
cdr3_nt: TGTGCCAGCAGCCTAATACCCGGGTCTCATATCTCGGAGACCCAGTACTTC

clone_size: many
v_call: TRBV5-1
j_call: TRBJ1-2
d_call: -
cdr3_aa: CASSLEDRASYGYTF
cdr3_nt: TGCGCCAGCAGCTTGGAGGACCGAGCATCCTATGGCTACACCTTC

clone_size: -
v_call: TRBV20-1
j_call: TRBJ1-1
d_call: -
cdr3_aa: CRCRGVGGTEAFF
cdr3_nt: TGCAGATGCCGGGGAGTGGGGGGCACTGAAGCTTTCTTT

clone_size: many
v_call: TRBV12-3/TRBV12-4
j_call: TRBJ2-3
d_call: -
cdr3_aa: CASSFGWETADTQYF
cdr3_nt: TGTGCCAGCAGTTTCGGGTGGGAGACTGCAGATACGCAGTATTTT

clone_size: -
v_call: TRBV28
j_call: TRBJ1-1
d_call: -
cdr3_aa: CASSSPRWNTEAFF
cdr3_nt: TGTGCCAGCAGTTCTCCCCGATGGAACACTGAAGCTTTCTTT

clone_size: -
v_call: TRBV20-1
j_call: TRBJ2-3
d_call: -
cdr3_aa: CSARDLRGVQDTQYF
cdr3_nt: TGCAGTGCTAGAGATCTGCGCGGCGTGCAAGATACGCAGTATTTT

clone_size: -
v_call: TRBV5-1
j_call: TRBJ2-5
d_call: TRBD2
cdr3_aa: CASSLVPSGGEETQYF
cdr3_nt: TGCGCCAGCAGCTTGGTCCCTAGCGGGGGGGAAGAGACCCAGTACTTC

clone_size: -
v_call: TRBV28
j_call: TRBJ2-7
d_call: -
cdr3_aa: CASFSGSSYEQYF
cdr3_nt: TGTGCCAGCTTCAGCGGAAGCTCCTACGAGCAGTACTTC

clone_size: few
v_call: TRBV29-1
j_call: TRBJ2-1
d_call: -
cdr3_aa: CSFGSYNEQFF
cdr3_nt: TGCAGCTTCGGCTCCTACAATGAGCAGTTCTTC

clone_size: -
v_call: TRBV20-1
j_call: TRBJ2-3
d_call: -
cdr3_aa: CSARDPLTDTQYF
cdr3_nt: TGCAGTGCTAGAGACCCCCTCACAGATACGCAGTATTTT

clone_size: many
v_call: TRBV7-9
j_call: TRBJ1-6
d_call: -
cdr3_aa: CASSLSGNVLHF
cdr3_nt: TGTGCCAGCAGCCTTTCCGGGAACGTCCTCCACTTT

clone_size: many
v_call: TRBV7-3
j_call: TRBJ2-7
d_call: -
cdr3_aa: CASSLTSGTYEQYF
cdr3_nt: TGTGCCAGCAGCTTAACTAGCGGTACCTACGAGCAGTACTTC

clone_size: few
v_call: TRBV12-3/TRBV12-4
j_call: TRBJ2-1
d_call: -
cdr3_aa: CASSLNRLHEQFF
cdr3_nt: TGTGCCAGCAGTTTAAACCGACTCCATGAGCAGTTCTTC

clone_size: few
v_call: TRBV10-3
j_call: TRBJ2-1
d_call: -
cdr3_aa: CAISRAPGPDNEQFF
cdr3_nt: TGTGCCATCAGTAGGGCCCCGGGGCCCGACAATGAGCAGTTCTTC

clone_size: few
v_call: TRBV11-3
j_call: TRBJ2-1
d_call: TRBD2
cdr3_aa: CATTGTSGESSYNEQFF
cdr3_nt: TGTGCCACCACCGGGACTAGCGGGGAAAGCTCCTACAATGAGCAGTTCTTC

clone_size: -
v_call: TRBV4-1
j_call: TRBJ2-3
d_call: TRBD2
cdr3_aa: CASSPTSAPTNTQYF
cdr3_nt: TGCGCCAGCAGCCCTACTAGCGCGCCCACGAATACGCAGTATTTT

clone_size: few
v_call: TRBV20-1
j_call: TRBJ2-5
d_call: -
cdr3_aa: CCAPDSGPLQKETQYF
cdr3_nt: TGCTGTGCCCCCGATTCGGGGCCCCTGCAAAAAGAGACCCAGTACTTC

clone_size: few
v_call: TRBV20-1
j_call: TRBJ1-1
d_call: -
cdr3_aa: CSAGMRAHTEAFF
cdr3_nt: TGCAGTGCCGGGATGCGGGCACACACTGAAGCTTTCTTT

clone_size: many
v_call: TRBV4-1
j_call: TRBJ2-5
d_call: -
cdr3_aa: CASSQDKLVRGRYQETQYF
cdr3_nt: TGCGCCAGCAGCCAAGATAAGTTAGTTCGGGGACGGTACCAAGAGACCCAGTACTTC

clone_size: -
v_call: TRBV18
j_call: TRBJ2-1
d_call: TRBD2
cdr3_aa: CASSLPLAGVGNEQFF
cdr3_nt: TGTGCCAGCTCACTTCCCTTAGCGGGAGTGGGGAATGAGCAGTTCTTC

clone_size: few
v_call: TRBV27
j_call: TRBJ2-7
d_call: -
cdr3_aa: CASSPGGGKIVREQYF
cdr3_nt: TGTGCCAGCAGTCCCGGAGGGGGGAAAATCGTGCGGGAGCAGTACTTC

clone_size: many
v_call: TRBV12-3/TRBV12-4
j_call: TRBJ1-4
d_call: TRBD1
cdr3_aa: CASSRPGTGSRF
cdr3_nt: TGTGCCAGCAGTAGACCCGGGACAGGGAGTAGGTTT

clone_size: few
v_call: TRBV6-2/TRBV6-3
j_call: TRBJ2-7
d_call: -
cdr3_aa: CASSYSYYEQYF
cdr3_nt: TGTGCCAGCAGTTACTCCTACTACGAGCAGTACTTC

clone_size: -
v_call: TRBV6-2/TRBV6-3
j_call: TRBJ2-1
d_call: TRBD2
cdr3_aa: CASSYSLAGVGNEQFF
cdr3_nt: TGTGCCAGCAGTTACTCTCTAGCGGGAGTGGGTAATGAGCAGTTCTTC

clone_size: many
v_call: TRBV12-3/TRBV12-4
j_call: TRBJ2-1
d_call: TRBD1
cdr3_aa: CASSSGQGRNEQFF
cdr3_nt: TGTGCCAGCAGCTCCGGACAGGGGAGGAATGAGCAGTTCTTC

clone_size: many
v_call: TRBV11-2
j_call: TRBJ2-7
d_call: -
cdr3_aa: CASSPQPRASEQYF
cdr3_nt: TGTGCCAGCAGCCCTCAACCACGGGCGAGCGAGCAGTACTTC

clone_size: -
v_call: TRBV5-1
j_call: TRBJ1-3
d_call: TRBD1
cdr3_aa: CASSLPGTDSGNTIYF
cdr3_nt: TGCGCCAGCAGCTTGCCTGGGACAGACTCTGGAAACACCATATATTTT

clone_size: few
v_call: TRBV5-1
j_call: TRBJ1-2
d_call: -
cdr3_aa: CASSLLGFSYGYTF
cdr3_nt: TGCGCCAGCAGCTTGTTGGGTTTTTCCTATGGCTACACCTTC

clone_size: -
v_call: TRBV28
j_call: TRBJ2-7
d_call: TRBD1
cdr3_aa: CASSSSAPGQGTLEQYF
cdr3_nt: TGTGCCAGCAGCTCGTCGGCTCCGGGACAGGGGACGTTAGAGCAGTACTTC

clone_size: many
v_call: TRBV14
j_call: TRBJ2-3
d_call: TRBD2
cdr3_aa: CASSVHYGLAGGKADTQYF
cdr3_nt: TGTGCCAGCAGCGTCCATTACGGACTAGCGGGAGGGAAAGCAGATACGCAGTATTTT

clone_size: few
v_call: TRBV15
j_call: TRBJ2-2
d_call: TRBD2
cdr3_aa: CATSRDPPTSGRYTGELFF
cdr3_nt: TGTGCCACCAGCAGAGATCCCCCGACTAGCGGGAGGTATACCGGGGAGCTGTTTTTT

clone_size: many
v_call: TRBV5-1
j_call: TRBJ2-1
d_call: TRBD2
cdr3_aa: CASSRIPPTSGSYGGGEQFF
cdr3_nt: TGCGCCAGCAGCAGGATCCCCCCGACTAGCGGCTCCTATGGCGGGGGTGAGCAGTTCTTC